These T cell receptor beta chains were read from a single sample in a study of blood T cell repertoires in COVID-19. Produced via immunoSEQ multiplex PCR; TCRdb's table is partial and in-frame only. Of approximately 210,000 clones in the sample, 92% were seen once. Sequencing was carried out using peripheral blood. These TCRs come from a man aged 30-40 years with acute or convalescent COVID-19. Each CDR3 is given with its conserved first and last residue. The D gene is left open where the match is weak. Part of the rows lack a size; the others show once, few, many or a class for expanded clones.

V	J	size	D	DNA	CDR3
TRBV15	TRBJ1-4	-	-	TGTGCCACCAGCATACGGAGGCTTGGGAAACTGTTTTTT	CATSIRRLGKLFF
TRBV5-1	TRBJ1-2	-	-	TGCGCCAGCACCCTGTACTCGGACAGTGACAATGGCTACACCTTC	CASTLYSDSDNGYTF
TRBV23-1	TRBJ2-5	-	-	TGCGCCAGCAGTCAATCGGCCGCTAGCTATCAAGAGACCCAGTACTTC	CASSQSAASYQETQYF
TRBV28	TRBJ1-5	-	TRBD1	TGTGCCAGCAGTCGACAGGGGGCGGTCAATCAGCCCCAGCATTTT	CASSRQGAVNQPQHF
TRBV5-4	TRBJ2-7	-	-	TGTGCCAGCAGCTTGCGGCACAGCTACGAGCAGTACTTC	CASSLRHSYEQYF
TRBV5-4	TRBJ2-1	once	-	TGTGCCAGCAGCCACGACATGGGGCGGTACAATGAGCAGTTCTTC	CASSHDMGRYNEQFF
TRBV6-5	TRBJ1-1	-	-	TGTGCCAGCAGCGACCGGGACAAAGCTTTCTTT	CASSDRDKAFF
TRBV6-5	TRBJ2-7	-	TRBD2	TGTGCCAGCAGGTCCACTAGCGGGAGGGCCCGAGAGCAGTACTTC	CASRSTSGRAREQYF
TRBV28	TRBJ2-1	-	-	TGTGCCAGCAGTTTATTGGGAGAGGCGGGGTCTTCTTTGAATGAGCAGTTCTTC	CASSLLGEAGSSLNEQFF
TRBV7-8	TRBJ1-4	-	-	TGTGCCAGCAGCCGAGGGGGGCAAGGGGGAAAACTGTTTTTT	CASSRGGQGGKLFF
TRBV7-9	TRBJ2-1	-	TRBD2	TGTGCCAGCAGCTCCGCTTCTGAGCGGGAGACTCGTAATGAGCAGTTCTTC	CASSSASERETRNEQFF
TRBV27	TRBJ1-2	-	-	TGTGCCAGCAGTTTCACGAGACAGTTCGGCTACACCTTC	CASSFTRQFGYTF
TRBV6-5	TRBJ2-5	-	-	TGTGCCAGCAGTTACTCTGAGATTGACCAAGAGACCCAGTACTTC	CASSYSEIDQETQYF
TRBV5-1	TRBJ2-3	-	TRBD2	TGCGCCAGCATAGGGGTGACTAGCGGGGGGCCCTGGTATTTT	CASIGVTSGGPWYF
TRBV24-1	TRBJ2-3	-	TRBD1	TGTGCCACCAGTGATTCAGGGGGACCAGATACGCAGTATTTT	CATSDSGGPDTQYF
TRBV28	TRBJ1-2	-	-	TGTGCCAGCAGTTTTGTAGGACAGCCCCTCTATGGCTACACCTTC	CASSFVGQPLYGYTF
TRBV6-5	TRBJ2-1	-	TRBD2	TGTGCCAGCACGGGGACTAGCGGGAGTAATGAGCAGTTCTTC	CASTGTSGSNEQFF
TRBV5-1	TRBJ2-5	-	-	TGCGCCAGCAGCCGAGATTACGGGGTTGAGACCCAGTACTTC	CASSRDYGVETQYF
TRBV5-1	TRBJ1-6	-	TRBD1	TGCGCCAGCAGCTTGGGACAGGGTGGGGGCTCACCCCTCCACTTT	CASSLGQGGGSPLHF
TRBV27	TRBJ2-1	-	-	TGTCCAGCGGGCCATTATATGAATGAGCAGTTCTTC	CPAGHYMNEQFF
TRBV11-2	TRBJ1-1	-	-	TGTGCCAGCAGCTTAGCGCGCTCCCATGCTGGTTTCTTT	CASSLARSHAGFF
TRBV2	TRBJ1-4	-	-	TGTGCCAGCCGGACATCGGGTGAAAAACTGTTTTTT	CASRTSGEKLFF
TRBV19	TRBJ2-3	-	TRBD1	TGTGCCAGTAGACCACAGGGGCAGGCTACGCAGTATTTT	CASRPQGQATQYF
TRBV28	TRBJ2-2	-	-	TGTGCCACCAGGGAGAGGGTCGATACGCTGTTTTTT	CATRERVDTLFF
TRBV30	TRBJ2-6	-	TRBD1	TGTGCCTGTGGACGGGACAGAAGGGGCTCTGGGGCCAACGTCCTGACTTTC	CACGRDRRGSGANVLTF
TRBV14	TRBJ1-3	-	-	TGTGCCAGCAGCCGGGGCTTCTCTGGAAACACCATATATTTT	CASSRGFSGNTIYF
TRBV18	TRBJ2-7	-	TRBD1	TGTGCCAGCTCACCCGGGACAGGGGGGTACGAGCAGTACTTC	CASSPGTGGYEQYF
TRBV6-5	TRBJ2-7	-	-	TGTGCCAGCAGTTCCCTCAGCGAGCAGTACTTC	CASSSLSEQYF
TRBV2	TRBJ2-3	-	-	TGTGCCAGTAACCCATCAGGGGTCACAGATACGCAGTATTTT	CASNPSGVTDTQYF
TRBV28	TRBJ1-2	-	-	TGTGCCAGCAGTTCCCATGGGCAGTTCTATGGCTACACCTTC	CASSSHGQFYGYTF
TRBV6-5	TRBJ1-2	once	-	TGTGCCAGCAGTATGGACAGCGCTAACTATGGCTACACCTTC	CASSMDSANYGYTF
TRBV2	TRBJ1-5	once	-	TGTGCCAGCAGTGAGGGTTACAGACATCAGCCCCAGCATTTT	CASSEGYRHQPQHF
TRBV19	TRBJ2-3	-	TRBD2	TGTGCCAGTAGTATGCTAGCGGGGGTCGCAGATACGCAGTATTTT	CASSMLAGVADTQYF
TRBV7-2	TRBJ2-1	-	-	TGTGCCAGCAGCTCCCCCCCGAGTGAGCAGTTCTTC	CASSSPPSEQFF
TRBV7-7	TRBJ2-5	-	-	TGTGCTAGCAGCCTCGAGGGAGGCGGGGTGGGGACCCAGTACTTC	CASSLEGGGVGTQYF
TRBV6-2/TRBV6-3	TRBJ1-2	-	-	TGTGCCAGCAGTTACCGTGATCCCGCTAGCTATGGCTACACCTTC	CASSYRDPASYGYTF
TRBV7-9	TRBJ1-2	-	TRBD1	TGTGCCAGCAGCTTATCGGCGGGGACAGGACCGGTCTATGGCTACACCTTC	CASSLSAGTGPVYGYTF
TRBV6-5	TRBJ2-7	-	-	TGTGCCAGCAGCCTAAGAGGCCTAGCGTCCTACGAGCAGTACTTC	CASSLRGLASYEQYF
TRBV9	TRBJ2-2	-	TRBD2	TGTGCCAGCGGGGGGGTTGCGAACACCGGGGAGCTGTTTTTT	CASGGVANTGELFF
TRBV7-8	TRBJ2-3	-	-	TGTGCCAGCAGCCAAACACTCATAGCGTCGGCTAGCACAGATACGCAGTATTTT	CASSQTLIASASTDTQYF
TRBV20-1	TRBJ1-2	few	TRBD1	TGCAGTGCTGGTGGGACAGGGGGAGTCTATGGCTACACCTTC	CSAGGTGGVYGYTF